Listed here are 9 T cell receptor beta chains from one sample, sequenced in a study of blood T cell repertoires in COVID-19. Data came from immunoSEQ multiplex PCR; TCRdb stores just in-frame clones and leaves some out. The sample gives about 170,000 clones, 84% of which show up once; 13% to 15% is in the top ten. The sample consisted of peripheral blood. The receptors were sampled from a woman aged 70-85 years with COVID-19, enrolled during active disease.

The chain combines TRBV4-2 with TRBJ1-5; no clear D. Germline loops: CDR1 LGHNA, CDR2 YNFKEQ. Trimming removed 3 bases from V and 6 bases from J, with 6 bases in between. This CDR3 comprises 12 residues. The chain's CDR3 is CASSHPGQPQHF. As DNA, the CDR3 is TGTGCCAGCAGCCACCCGGGTCAGCCCCAGCATTTT.

V usage is TRBV10-3 and J usage is TRBJ1-2; a weak D match, TRBD1 (6 bases). V was cut by 6 bases and J by 14 bases, with 16 bases left in between. The CDR3 extends over 11 amino acids. Germline CDR1 ENHRY, CDR2 SYGVKD. The CDR3 loop is CAIRTQGLSTF. The CDR3 coding sequence is TGTGCCATCAGGACACAGGGCCTGAGTACCTTC.

The V gene is TRBV27, the J gene TRBJ2-7; D perhaps matches TRBD2 (6 bases). The CDR3 extends over 15 amino acids. V lost 6 bases, J lost 2 bases, and 17 bases lay in between. Per the germline V gene, CDR1 is MNHEY and CDR2 is SMNVEV (reference sequence). CDR3 residues: CASSYRSSVPYEQYF. The CDR3, as DNA: TGTGCCAGCAGCTATAGGTCTAGCGTTCCCTACGAGCAGTACTTC.

V gene TRBV6-1 combines with J gene TRBJ1-3, with 9 bases lining up with TRBD1. This CDR3 comprises 16 residues. The ends lost 4 bases at V and 4 bases at J; junction bases unmatched: 8. Germline CDR1 and CDR2: MNHNS and SASEGT. DNA of the CDR3: TGTGCCAGCAGTGCCCTTCCGGGACAGGGAGGAAACACCATATATTTT. It encodes CASSALPGQGGNTIYF.

V usage is TRBV2 and J usage is TRBJ2-5; perhaps TRBD2 as D (5 bases). The CDR3 is 12 residues long. Germline assignment: CDR1 SNHLY and CDR2 FYNNEI. Deletions cut 4 bases from V and 7 bases from J, with 10 bases between. CDR3 protein: CASSAGIGTQYF. The CDR3 DNA reads as TGTGCCAGCAGTGCGGGAATAGGGACCCAGTACTTC.

This clone was recorded a few times. The chain links TRBV5-4 to TRBJ1-2; no reliable D call. This CDR3 region has 15 residues. With 4 bases removed from V and 4 bases from J, the gap between germline ends came to 17 bases. Germline CDR1 and CDR2: SGHNT and YYREEE (reference sequence). The CDR3 sequence: CASSLAVGGPYGYTF. CDR3 coding DNA: TGTGCCAGCAGCCTGGCGGTCGGAGGGCCCTATGGCTACACCTTC.

This clone was observed a single time. The chain links TRBV28 to TRBJ1-4; D remains ambiguous. Between the trimmed V and J ends, which lost 8 bases and 10 bases, there was a span of 20 bases. The CDR3 is 14 residues long. The germline V gene has CDR1 MDHEN and CDR2 SYDVKM. The chain's CDR3 is CASLGESRSGKLFF. The CDR3, as DNA: TGTGCCAGCCTTGGCGAGTCGCGAAGCGGAAAACTGTTTTTT.

Concerning this clone itself: The junction does not match germline at one end; this may be a read error. V gene TRBV7-7 combines with J gene TRBJ2-5; D may be TRBD2 (6 bases). The CDR3 loop spans 12 amino acids. Germline CDR1 is SSHAT and CDR2 is FNYEAQ (reference sequence). CDR3 sequence: CASSRAGETQYF. CDR3 coding DNA: TGTGCTAGCAGCCGAGCGGGAGAGACCCAGTACTTC.

This clone was counted ten times or more. The chain combines TRBV2 with TRBJ1-1; no definite D call. Deletions cut 7 bases from V and 4 bases from J, with 13 bases between. The CDR3 sequence is 13 residues long. Germline CDR1 and CDR2: SNHLY and FYNNEI. The CDR3 nucleotides read TGTGCCAGCAAGGAGGCAGGAATCACTGAAGCTTTCTTT. The encoded protein is CASKEAGITEAFF.